The clone carrying this T cell receptor (beta chain) showed up just a few times. TCRdb itself ran the RT-PCR reads through MiXCR, one entry per CDR3 protein. The table lists roughly 570,000 distinct CDR3 sequences, roughly 13% of them singletons. The data are from a study of response to subunit inactivated influenza vaccine. CDR1 is LGHNA and CDR2 is YSLEER in the germline V gene. The CDR3 has 15 residues. J was trimmed by 3 bases and V by 0 bases; bases with no gene match: 2. The chain is built from TRBV4-3 and TRBJ2-1; 7 bases fit TRBD2. Specimen: PBMCs from blood, collected roughly 6 weeks after vaccination. This TCR came from a man aged 50 to 60 who received an inactivated influenza vaccine. The CDR3 DNA reads as TGCGCCAGCAGCCAAGAGGAGCGGGGCTACAATGAGCAGTTCTTC. The encoded protein is CASSQEERGYNEQFF.